These 3 T cell receptor beta chains share one sample of origin, sequenced in a study of blood T cell repertoires in COVID-19. Produced via immunoSEQ multiplex PCR; TCRdb's table is partial and in-frame only. The data contain around 63,000 clones, 70% to 90% of them singletons. Source material: peripheral blood. These receptors all stem from a woman older than 75 with acute or convalescent COVID-19.

V is TRBV19 and J is TRBJ1-1; 9 positions agree with TRBD1. V dropped 4 bases and J dropped 1; count of bases not matched to a gene: 7. The CDR3 has 16 amino acids. Germline V gene data show CDR1 as LNHDA and CDR2 as SQIVND (reference sequence). The CDR3 loop reads CASSKNRGRGNTEAFF. The CDR3, as DNA: TGTGCCAGTAGTAAGAACAGGGGGCGAGGGAACACTGAAGCTTTCTTT.

The V and J genes are TRBV11-2 and TRBJ2-5; D is unclear. Trimming left V 1 base short and J 2 bases short, with 8 bases between. CDR3 size: 14 residues. Germline V gene sequence: CDR1 SGHAT, CDR2 FQNNGV. CDR3 protein: CASSLGAIQETQYF. CDR3 bases: TGTGCCAGCAGCTTAGGAGCCATTCAAGAGACCCAGTACTTC.

The chain employs TRBV28 and TRBJ1-5; TRBD1 aligns across 12 bases. The length of the CDR3 is 15 residues. Per the germline V gene, CDR1 is MDHEN and CDR2 is SYDVKM. V lost 10 bases, J lost 6 bases, and 10 bases stayed unmatched. The CDR3 coding sequence is TGTGCCATCGAACCGGGACAGGGGGCTAGTCAGCCCCAGCATTTT. Translating gives CAIEPGQGASQPQHF. The full variable domain, rest sourced from reference TRBV28 and TRBJ1-5, is DVKVTQSSRYLVKRTGEKVFLECVQDMDHENMFWYRQDPGLGLRLIYFSYDVKMKEKGDIPEGYSVSREKKERFSLILESASTNQTSMYLCAIEPGQGASQPQHFGDGTRLSIL.